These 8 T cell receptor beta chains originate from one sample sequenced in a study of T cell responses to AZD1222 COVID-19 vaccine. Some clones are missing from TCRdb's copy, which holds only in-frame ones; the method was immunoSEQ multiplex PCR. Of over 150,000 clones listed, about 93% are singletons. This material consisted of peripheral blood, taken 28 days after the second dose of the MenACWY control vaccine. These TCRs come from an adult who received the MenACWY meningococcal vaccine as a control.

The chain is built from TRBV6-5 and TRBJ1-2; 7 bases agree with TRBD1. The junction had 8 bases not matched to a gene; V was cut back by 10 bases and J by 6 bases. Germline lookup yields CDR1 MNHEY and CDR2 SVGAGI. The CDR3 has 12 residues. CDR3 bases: TGTGCCATCAGGACAGGAGTTGATGGCTACACCTTC. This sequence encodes CAIRTGVDGYTF.

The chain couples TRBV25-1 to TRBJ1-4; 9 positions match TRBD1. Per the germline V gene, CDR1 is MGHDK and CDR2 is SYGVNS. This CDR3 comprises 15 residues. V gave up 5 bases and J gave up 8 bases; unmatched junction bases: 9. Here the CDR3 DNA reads TGTGCCAGCAGTCAACGGACAGGGGTCTGGGAAAAACTGTTTTTT. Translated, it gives CASSQRTGVWEKLFF.

The CDR3 nucleotides read TGTGCCAGCTCACTGGACAGGACAGCTAACTATGGCTACACCTTC. Residues: CASSLDRTANYGYTF. This sequence joins TRBV18 and TRBJ1-2, with TRBD1 matching over 7 bases. The CDR3 loop spans 15 amino acids. The V gene end was trimmed by 4 bases and the J gene end by 0 bases; junction bases not matched to a gene: 5. Germline V gene data show CDR1 as KGHSH and CDR2 as LQKENI.

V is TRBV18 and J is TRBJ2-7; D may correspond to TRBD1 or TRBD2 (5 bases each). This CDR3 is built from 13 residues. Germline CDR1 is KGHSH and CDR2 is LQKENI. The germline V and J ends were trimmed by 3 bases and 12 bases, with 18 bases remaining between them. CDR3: CASSPQGRTWSYF. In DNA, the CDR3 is TGTGCCAGCTCACCCCAGGGTCGGACTTGGTCGTACTTC.

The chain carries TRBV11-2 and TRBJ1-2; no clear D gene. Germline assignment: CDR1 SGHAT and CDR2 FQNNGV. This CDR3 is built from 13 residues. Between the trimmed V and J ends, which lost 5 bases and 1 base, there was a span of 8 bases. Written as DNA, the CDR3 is TGTGCCAGCAGCCTAACCTTTAACTATGGCTACACCTTC. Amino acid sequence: CASSLTFNYGYTF. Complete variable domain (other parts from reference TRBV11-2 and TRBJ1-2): EAGVAQSPRYKIIEKRQSVAFWCNPISGHATLYWYQQILGQGPKLLIQFQNNGVVDDSQLPKDRFSAERLKGVDSTLKIQPAKLEDSAVYLCASSLTFNYGYTFGSGTRLTVV.

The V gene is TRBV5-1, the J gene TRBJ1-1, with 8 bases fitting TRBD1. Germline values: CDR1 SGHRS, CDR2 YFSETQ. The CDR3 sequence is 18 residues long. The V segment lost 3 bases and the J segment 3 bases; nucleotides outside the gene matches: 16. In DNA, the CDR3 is TGCGCCAGCAGCTCCCGGCCAGGGGGCGCATCCCGGGACACTGAAGCTTTCTTT. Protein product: CASSSRPGGASRDTEAFF. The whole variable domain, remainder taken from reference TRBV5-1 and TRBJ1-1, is KAGVTQTPRYLIKTRGQQVTLSCSPISGHRSVSWYQQTPGQGLQFLFEYFSETQRNKGNFPGRFSGRQFSNSRSEMNVSTLELGDSALYLCASSSRPGGASRDTEAFFGQGTRLTVV.

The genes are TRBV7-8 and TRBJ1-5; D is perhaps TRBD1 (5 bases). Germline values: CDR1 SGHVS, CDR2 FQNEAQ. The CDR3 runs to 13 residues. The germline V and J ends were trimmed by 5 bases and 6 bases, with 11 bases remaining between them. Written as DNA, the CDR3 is TGTGCCAGCAGCCCGGGGGGGAGTCAGCCCCAGCATTTT. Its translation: CASSPGGSQPQHF.

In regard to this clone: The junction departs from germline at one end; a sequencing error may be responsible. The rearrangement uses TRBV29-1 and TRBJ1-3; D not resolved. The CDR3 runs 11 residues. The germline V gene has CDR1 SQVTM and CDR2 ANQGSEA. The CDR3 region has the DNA TGCACCGTTTGGGAGGCAAACACCATATATTTT. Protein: CTVWEANTIYF.